Below, 10 T cell receptor beta chains from the same sample are listed, as sequenced in a study of cytomegalovirus exposure and HLA in healthy donors (dated by TCRdb to 2017 to 2019). Library creation used the immunoSEQ multiplex PCR assay. For the multiplex PCR, a mixture combining 60 forward primers for TCR Vbeta segments and 13 reverse primers for TCR Jbeta segments was used. TCRdb limited this immuneACCESS table to in-frame rearrangements with V and J called. A share of clones is missing; checked studies link under half to unresolved V genes, and the rest is unexplained. For this sample, the table gives tens of thousands of clones. The ten most abundant clones make up 3.8% of the sample. Source material: PBMCs. The receptor set was obtained from a female donor in good health and CMV-seropositive.

This rearrangement joins TRBV19 to TRBJ1-1; D not resolved. The V and J ends lost 4 bases and 4 bases respectively, with 10 bases between them. Looked up from germline, CDR1 is LNHDA and CDR2 is SQIVND (reference sequence). The CDR3 contains 13 residues. CDR3 DNA sequence: TGTGCCAGTAGTAGGGAGGAACCCACTGAAGCTTTCTTT. Protein sequence: CASSREEPTEAFF.

The chain joins TRBV28 to TRBJ2-5; weak D call: TRBD1 (5 bases). Trimming shortened V by 6 bases and J by 2 bases, and 10 bases separated the two germline ends. Germline CDR1 and CDR2: MDHEN and SYDVKM. The CDR3 runs 13 residues. DNA for the CDR3: TGTGCCAGCAGACAGACAGCGCAAGAGACCCAGTACTTC. It specifies CASRQTAQETQYF.

The rearrangement joins TRBV6-5 to TRBJ1-6, with a possible D match to TRBD1 (5 bases). The germline V gene encodes CDR1 MNHEY and CDR2 SVGAGI. Trimming removed 2 bases at V and 11 bases at J, with 10 bases between. The CDR3 runs to 13 residues. The CDR3 loop reads CASSYRGYPPLHF. The CDR3 nucleotides read TGTGCCAGCAGTTACCGGGGGTATCCACCCCTCCACTTT.

V usage is TRBV18 and J usage is TRBJ2-7; weak D call: TRBD2 (5 bases). Germline V gene data show CDR1 as KGHSH and CDR2 as LQKENI. Trimming shortened V by 3 bases and J by 2 bases, and 11 bases separated the two germline ends. The CDR3 has 14 residues. The CDR3 protein is CASSPGNFPYEQYF. The CDR3 coding sequence is TGTGCCAGCTCACCCGGGAACTTTCCCTACGAGCAGTACTTC.

This CDR3 is CASSQDGQGFTGELFF. The CDR3 DNA reads as TGCGCCAGCAGCCAAGATGGACAGGGCTTCACCGGGGAGCTGTTTTTT. This chain joins TRBV4-1 and TRBJ2-2, with 8 bases that match TRBD1. V gave up 0 bases and J gave up 4 bases; unmatched junction bases: 4. Germline CDR1 and CDR2: MGHRA and YSYEKL. CDR3 size: 16 residues.

V usage is TRBV19 and J usage is TRBJ1-3; tentatively, D is TRBD1 (5 bases). The CDR3 sequence is 16 residues long. Germline CDR1 and CDR2: LNHDA and SQIVND (reference sequence). V was pared by 1 base and J by 0 bases, with 10 bases between. CDR3 nucleotides: TGTGCCAGTAGTATAGGTACAGGCCGCTCTGGAAACACCATATATTTT. Its translation is CASSIGTGRSGNTIYF.

The CDR3 protein is CASSILNQPQHF. Here the CDR3 DNA reads TGTGCCAGTAGTATTCTGAATCAGCCCCAGCATTTT. This chain uses TRBV19 with TRBJ1-5, with D unclear. CDR1 LNHDA and CDR2 SQIVND come from the germline V gene (reference sequence). The CDR3 sequence is 12 residues long. Trimming took off 3 bases at V and 4 bases at J, with 4 bases between the two ends.

The chain links TRBV29-1 to TRBJ2-5; D is unclear. The germline CDR1 and CDR2 sequences are SQVTM and ANQGSEA. There are 12 residues in the CDR3. With 1 base removed from V and 5 bases from J, the gap between germline ends came to 8 bases. CDR3 sequence: CSVEAAGETQYF. CDR3 DNA: TGCAGCGTTGAAGCTGCCGGGGAGACCCAGTACTTC.

The rearrangement links TRBV11-2 to TRBJ2-7; D remains unclear. The CDR3 contains 15 residues. Per germline, CDR1 SGHAT and CDR2 FQNNGV. Trimming pared 5 bases from V and 0 bases from J, leaving 14 bases between. The CDR3 nucleotides are TGTGCCAGCAGCGGCCGACTTGTTAGCTCCTACGAGCAGTACTTC. The encoded protein is CASSGRLVSSYEQYF.

V and J are TRBV7-6 and TRBJ1-4; 7 bases are a match to TRBD1. V gave up 5 bases and J gave up 7 bases; unmatched junction bases: 10. Germline loops: CDR1 SGHVS, CDR2 FNYEAQ. The CDR3 is 15 amino acids. The CDR3 protein is CASSPPGTVTEKLFF. In DNA form, the CDR3 reads TGTGCCAGCAGCCCTCCTGGGACAGTGACTGAAAAACTGTTTTTT.